The rows below give T cell receptor beta chains drawn from one sample of a study of blood T cell repertoires in COVID-19. TCRdb's copy holds only in-frame clones and misses some; the assay was immunoSEQ multiplex PCR. There are 99,000 or so clones in the sample; 87% occur only once, and roughly 15% lies in the top ten. Sequenced material: peripheral blood. The receptors here all came from a man between 45 and 60 years old with acute or convalescent COVID-19. The CDR3 runs from the conserved cysteine through the conserved F or W. D genes are given only for firm matches. A row's size may be missing; if present it is once, few, many or a size class.

d_call: .; j_call: TRBJ1-3; v_call: TRBV4-1; clone_size: few; cdr3_nt: TGCGCCAGCAGCCAAGTGGGGGCCAGGGGAAGTCCCTCTGGAAACACCATATATTTT; cdr3_aa: CASSQVGARGSPSGNTIYF
d_call: .; j_call: TRBJ2-5; v_call: TRBV7-8; clone_size: .; cdr3_nt: TGTGCCAGCAGCTCACAGGGTTTAGGAGAGACCCAGTACTTC; cdr3_aa: CASSSQGLGETQYF
d_call: TRBD2; j_call: TRBJ2-1; v_call: TRBV24-1; clone_size: .; cdr3_nt: TGTGCCACCAGTGATTTGCAATGGGGAGGGGAGCAGTTCTTC; cdr3_aa: CATSDLQWGGEQFF
d_call: .; j_call: TRBJ2-5; v_call: TRBV19; clone_size: few; cdr3_nt: TGTGCCAGTAGTATACCAGGGCAGGAGACCCAGTACTTC; cdr3_aa: CASSIPGQETQYF
d_call: TRBD1; j_call: TRBJ1-6; v_call: TRBV6-5; clone_size: .; cdr3_nt: TGTGCCAGCAGGGGACAGCAGAATAATTCACCCCTCCACTTT; cdr3_aa: CASRGQQNNSPLHF
d_call: .; j_call: TRBJ2-7; v_call: TRBV5-6; clone_size: .; cdr3_nt: TGTGCCAGCAGACTGGGACCGGACAGCTCCTACGAGCAGTACTTC; cdr3_aa: CASRLGPDSSYEQYF
d_call: .; j_call: TRBJ1-2; v_call: TRBV27; clone_size: .; cdr3_nt: TGTGCCAGCAGAATTGGGGGGGGCGGGTATGGCTACACCTTC; cdr3_aa: CASRIGGGGYGYTF
d_call: TRBD2; j_call: TRBJ2-7; v_call: TRBV19; clone_size: .; cdr3_nt: TGTGCCAGTAGTTCCTGGACTAGCGGTTCCTACGAGCAGTACTTC; cdr3_aa: CASSSWTSGSYEQYF
d_call: .; j_call: TRBJ2-1; v_call: TRBV6-2/TRBV6-3; clone_size: .; cdr3_nt: TGTGCCAGCAGTTCTGGTGCCCGAGGGAATGAGCAGTTCTTC; cdr3_aa: CASSSGARGNEQFF
d_call: TRBD2; j_call: TRBJ2-3; v_call: TRBV24-1; clone_size: once; cdr3_nt: TGTGCCACCAGTGATCACAGGGACCCCTGGGCGGGAGGGACAGATACGCAGTATTTT; cdr3_aa: CATSDHRDPWAGGTDTQYF
d_call: .; j_call: TRBJ2-7; v_call: TRBV7-2; clone_size: .; cdr3_nt: TGTGCCAGCAGCTCTGTAGCCGCCGGGGGCTACGAGCAGTACTTC; cdr3_aa: CASSSVAAGGYEQYF
d_call: .; j_call: TRBJ2-1; v_call: TRBV9; clone_size: .; cdr3_nt: TGTGCCAGCAGCGTAGCCCAGCTAGGCAATGAGCAGTTCTTC; cdr3_aa: CASSVAQLGNEQFF
d_call: TRBD2; j_call: TRBJ2-7; v_call: TRBV28; clone_size: .; cdr3_nt: TGTGCCAGCAGCAGACTAGCGGGAGTAGGTGAGCAGTACTTC; cdr3_aa: CASSRLAGVGEQYF
d_call: TRBD1; j_call: TRBJ2-7; v_call: TRBV11-3; clone_size: once; cdr3_nt: TGTGCCAGCAGCTTAGAGGCTTCGGGGACAGGGGGCGTCGTCTACGAGCAGTACTTC; cdr3_aa: CASSLEASGTGGVVYEQYF
d_call: TRBD2; j_call: TRBJ2-3; v_call: TRBV24-1; clone_size: .; cdr3_nt: TGTGCCACCAGTGATTTGGGGTCCAATAGCGGGAACACAGATACGCAGTATTTT; cdr3_aa: CATSDLGSNSGNTDTQYF
d_call: .; j_call: TRBJ2-5; v_call: TRBV25-1; clone_size: .; cdr3_nt: TGTGCCAGCAGTGAACCAAACCAAGAGACCCAGTACTTC; cdr3_aa: CASSEPNQETQYF
d_call: TRBD2; j_call: TRBJ2-5; v_call: TRBV19; clone_size: once; cdr3_nt: TGTGCCAGTAGTATGGGAGCGGGGCAAGAGACCCAGTACTTC; cdr3_aa: CASSMGAGQETQYF
d_call: TRBD2; j_call: TRBJ2-7; v_call: TRBV5-1; clone_size: .; cdr3_nt: TGCGCCAGCAGCTATACTAGCGGGAGGGGATACGAGCAGTACTTC; cdr3_aa: CASSYTSGRGYEQYF
d_call: TRBD1; j_call: TRBJ2-2; v_call: TRBV29-1; clone_size: .; cdr3_nt: TGCAGCGTTTGGGGGACAGGGGCCACCGGGGAGCTGTTTTTT; cdr3_aa: CSVWGTGATGELFF
d_call: TRBD2; j_call: TRBJ2-3; v_call: TRBV14; clone_size: .; cdr3_nt: TGTGCCAGCAGCCAATTTCGCAGCGGGAGGGCAGATACGCAGTATTTT; cdr3_aa: CASSQFRSGRADTQYF
d_call: TRBD2; j_call: TRBJ2-3; v_call: TRBV5-1; clone_size: .; cdr3_nt: TGCGCCAGCAGCTTGGACGGGACTAGCTATGCGGATACGCAGTATTTT; cdr3_aa: CASSLDGTSYADTQYF
d_call: TRBD2; j_call: TRBJ2-3; v_call: TRBV3-1/TRBV3-2; clone_size: few; cdr3_nt: TGTGCCAGCAGCCAAGATAAGTTGGCGGGAGTGGATACGCAGTATTTT; cdr3_aa: CASSQDKLAGVDTQYF
d_call: .; j_call: TRBJ2-7; v_call: TRBV6-4; clone_size: .; cdr3_nt: TGTGCCAGCAGTGACTCATGGGGTGGCGGGCACGAGCAGTACTTC; cdr3_aa: CASSDSWGGGHEQYF
d_call: TRBD1; j_call: TRBJ2-1; v_call: TRBV4-1; clone_size: .; cdr3_nt: TGCGCCAGCAGCCAAGAGGGACAGGGAAATGAGCAGTTCTTC; cdr3_aa: CASSQEGQGNEQFF
d_call: .; j_call: TRBJ2-7; v_call: TRBV19; clone_size: once; cdr3_nt: TGTGCCAGTAAAAAACGGGAGAGAGGGAGGTCCTACGAGCAGTACTTC; cdr3_aa: CASKKRERGRSYEQYF
d_call: TRBD1; j_call: TRBJ2-7; v_call: TRBV14; clone_size: .; cdr3_nt: TGTGCCAGCAGCCAGTACGGCCGGGACAGGTCGCCCGAGCAGTACTTC; cdr3_aa: CASSQYGRDRSPEQYF
d_call: TRBD1; j_call: TRBJ1-2; v_call: TRBV25-1; clone_size: few; cdr3_nt: TGTGCCAGCAGTGTACCGACAGGGCTCGGGGATGGCTACACCTTC; cdr3_aa: CASSVPTGLGDGYTF
d_call: .; j_call: TRBJ2-1; v_call: TRBV15; clone_size: .; cdr3_nt: TGTGCCACCAGCAGAGGCCGACAGAGCTCCTACAATGAGCAGTTCTTC; cdr3_aa: CATSRGRQSSYNEQFF
d_call: .; j_call: TRBJ1-6; v_call: TRBV30; clone_size: .; cdr3_nt: TGTGCCTGGATAGGGGATAAGGATAATTCACCCCTCCACTTT; cdr3_aa: CAWIGDKDNSPLHF
d_call: TRBD1; j_call: TRBJ1-1; v_call: TRBV28; clone_size: .; cdr3_nt: TGTGCCAGCAGTATCGGGACAGGGGGGATGAACACTGAAGCTTTCTTT; cdr3_aa: CASSIGTGGMNTEAFF
d_call: .; j_call: TRBJ1-1; v_call: TRBV19; clone_size: few; cdr3_nt: TGTGCCAGTAGTCCGGGACTCCGAGGGACTGAAGCTTTCTTT; cdr3_aa: CASSPGLRGTEAFF
d_call: TRBD2; j_call: TRBJ2-3; v_call: TRBV11-2; clone_size: few; cdr3_nt: TGTGCCAGCAGCTTAGGGACTAGCGCTGGGGATACGCAGTATTTT; cdr3_aa: CASSLGTSAGDTQYF
d_call: .; j_call: TRBJ1-1; v_call: TRBV27; clone_size: .; cdr3_nt: TGTGCCAGCAGTTTTGAGGGCGCGAACACTGAAGCTTTCTTT; cdr3_aa: CASSFEGANTEAFF
d_call: .; j_call: TRBJ1-5; v_call: TRBV6-2/TRBV6-3; clone_size: once; cdr3_nt: TGTGCCAGCAGTTATATCAGGGAGGATCAGCCCCAGCATTTT; cdr3_aa: CASSYIREDQPQHF
d_call: .; j_call: TRBJ1-5; v_call: TRBV6-5; clone_size: .; cdr3_nt: TGTGCCAGCGGGGGGGGAGGCAATCAGCCCCAGCATTTT; cdr3_aa: CASGGGGNQPQHF
d_call: .; j_call: TRBJ2-1; v_call: TRBV5-6; clone_size: .; cdr3_nt: TGTGCCAGCACCGGAGGGATGACTGACTACAATGAGCAGTTCTTC; cdr3_aa: CASTGGMTDYNEQFF
d_call: TRBD2; j_call: TRBJ2-7; v_call: TRBV11-2; clone_size: .; cdr3_nt: TGTGCCAGCAGCCCCCCGACTAGCGCGGAGCAGTACTTC; cdr3_aa: CASSPPTSAEQYF
d_call: TRBD1; j_call: TRBJ1-1; v_call: TRBV24-1; clone_size: .; cdr3_nt: TGTGCCACAACAGGGGGCGGGGGAAAAACTGAAGCTTTCTTT; cdr3_aa: CATTGGGGKTEAFF
d_call: TRBD1; j_call: TRBJ2-7; v_call: TRBV5-1; clone_size: once; cdr3_nt: TGCGCCAGCAGCTTTGCTCGGACAGGGGGCACCTACGAGCAGTACTTC; cdr3_aa: CASSFARTGGTYEQYF
d_call: .; j_call: TRBJ1-2; v_call: TRBV5-6; clone_size: .; cdr3_nt: TGTGCCAGCAGCTTTGATGGGCACAGCAGATATGGCTACACCTTC; cdr3_aa: CASSFDGHSRYGYTF
d_call: TRBD1; j_call: TRBJ1-1; v_call: TRBV24-1; clone_size: .; cdr3_nt: TGTGCCACCAGGGCAGGGGGCGATTTTACTGAAGCTTTCTTT; cdr3_aa: CATRAGGDFTEAFF
d_call: .; j_call: TRBJ1-2; v_call: TRBV3-1/TRBV3-2; clone_size: .; cdr3_nt: TGTGCCAGCAGCCCCGGGGGGGGGTTGATTGACGGCTACACCTTC; cdr3_aa: CASSPGGGLIDGYTF
d_call: .; j_call: TRBJ2-7; v_call: TRBV18; clone_size: .; cdr3_nt: TGTGCCAGCTCAATAACAGGTTCCTACGAGCAGTACTTC; cdr3_aa: CASSITGSYEQYF
d_call: TRBD2; j_call: TRBJ2-7; v_call: TRBV3-1/TRBV3-2; clone_size: .; cdr3_nt: TGTGCCAGCAGCCGGACTAGCGGGAGCTACGAGCAGTACTTC; cdr3_aa: CASSRTSGSYEQYF
d_call: .; j_call: TRBJ1-5; v_call: TRBV19; clone_size: .; cdr3_nt: TGTGCCACCTCTCTAGTCGGGGTGGCCCGGCCCCAGCATTTT; cdr3_aa: CATSLVGVARPQHF